The 12 T cell receptor beta chains below were found in one sample sequenced in a study of PD-L1 blockade in urothelial cancer. Profiled with immunoSEQ multiplex PCR; TCRdb holds only in-frame clones, not every one. The data show approximately 32,000 clones, roughly four fifths seen once. The source was PBMCs, collected around atezolizumab (anti-PD-L1) treatment. The receptors originated from a man aged 70 or older with urothelial cancer.

This chain uses TRBV7-8 with TRBJ2-2; TRBD2 matches 10 bases. The CDR3 extends over 20 amino acids. CDR1 is SGHVS and CDR2 is FQNEAQ in the germline V gene. V was pared by 5 bases and J by 0 bases, with 15 bases of the junction left unmatched. CDR3 sequence (DNA): TGTGCCAGCAGCACAGCGGTAAAGGGTGGACTAGCGGCGAACACCGGGGAGCTGTTTTTT. It yields the protein CASSTAVKGGLAANTGELFF.

V and J are TRBV5-5 and TRBJ2-7; D is ambiguous. Trimming stripped 0 bases from V and 0 bases from J, with 10 bases between. Germline assignment: CDR1 SGHKS and CDR2 YYEKEE (reference sequence). This CDR3 has 15 amino acids. The CDR3 DNA reads TGTGCCAGCAGCTTGGGGCAGGCGAGCTCCTACGAGCAGTACTTC. Translating it yields CASSLGQASSYEQYF.

The chain carries TRBV7-2 and TRBJ1-1; TRBD1 matches 7 bases. Germline V gene data show CDR1 as SGHTA and CDR2 as FQGNSA. The CDR3 extends over 13 amino acids. Trimming cost V 2 bases and J 8 bases; bases outside gene matches: 5. The CDR3 bases are TGTGCCAGCAGCTTAACGGGACAGAGGGAAGCTTTCTTT. As protein: CASSLTGQREAFF. The complete variable domain, with remaining parts taken from reference TRBV7-2 and TRBJ1-1, reads GAGVSQSPSNKVTEKGKDVELRCDPISGHTALYWYRQSLGQGLEFLIYFQGNSAPDKSGLPSDRFSAERTGGSVSTLTIQRTQQEDSAVYLCASSLTGQREAFFGQGTRLTVV.

By sample share, this clone is medium-sized. This rearrangement joins TRBV10-3 to TRBJ1-5, with no clear D. CDR3 length equals 14 residues. Germline V gene data show CDR1 as ENHRY and CDR2 as SYGVKD. V was trimmed by 2 bases and J by 0 bases, leaving 5 bases between them. For the CDR3, the DNA is TGTGCCATCAGTGAGGAGGGTAGCAATCAGCCCCAGCATTTT. This gives the protein CAISEEGSNQPQHF.

The chain has TRBV9 and TRBJ1-1; the match to TRBD1 covers 10 bases. This CDR3 has 12 residues. With V trimmed by 3 bases and J by 9 bases, 2 bases remained unmatched. Germline values: CDR1 SGDLS, CDR2 YYNGEE. The CDR3 DNA sequence: TGTGCCAGCAGCGCCGACAGGGGGCAAGCTTTCTTT. It specifies CASSADRGQAFF.

A few counts support this clone. The rearrangement links TRBV7-2 to TRBJ2-1; D is unclear. CDR3 length equals 15 residues. Trimming removed 7 bases at V and 4 bases at J, with 17 bases between. Germline V gene data show CDR1 as SGHTA and CDR2 as FQGNSA. The CDR3 nucleotides are TGTGCCAGCACCCCTCGCTGGAGTTCTTACAATGAGCAGTTCTTC. Its translation: CASTPRWSSYNEQFF.

This clone has just a few counts. The chain employs TRBV6-1 and TRBJ1-1; no clear D gene. CDR3 length: 13 amino acids. CDR1 and CDR2 (germline): MNHNS, SASEGT. Trimming shortened V by 6 bases and J by 1 base, and 9 bases separated the two germline ends. The CDR3 DNA is TGTGCCAGCAGGGCGGCCGAGAACACTGAAGCTTTCTTT. Protein product: CASRAAENTEAFF.

The chain links TRBV28 to TRBJ1-3, with D possibly matching TRBD1 (6 bases). The germline V gene encodes CDR1 MDHEN and CDR2 SYDVKM. The V and J ends lost 6 bases and 0 bases respectively, with 9 bases between them. The CDR3 extends over 14 amino acids. CDR3 bases: TGTGCCAGCAGCCTACAGGGCTCTGGAAACACCATATATTTT. Protein sequence: CASSLQGSGNTIYF.

This chain joins TRBV7-3 and TRBJ2-1; 9 bases are shared with TRBD2. The CDR3 runs to 18 residues. CDR1 and CDR2 from the germline V gene are SGHTA and FQGTGA. V was pared by 1 base and J by 0 bases, with 7 bases of the junction left unmatched. CDR3 protein: CASSLKPSGTPSYNEQFF. The CDR3, as DNA: TGTGCCAGCAGCTTAAAACCTAGCGGGACCCCCTCCTACAATGAGCAGTTCTTC.

This clone has only one observation. This chain joins TRBV28 and TRBJ2-1; the match to TRBD2 covers 9 bases. The V and J ends lost 3 bases and 7 bases, in that order; junction bases with no gene match: 7. This CDR3 comprises 15 residues. Germline lookup yields CDR1 MDHEN and CDR2 SYDVKM. The CDR3 here is CASSLTSGGRNEQFF. The DNA for the CDR3 is TGTGCCAGCAGTTTGACTAGCGGAGGGAGGAATGAGCAGTTCTTC.

The V gene is TRBV5-8, the J gene TRBJ1-5; TRBD1 might be the D (6 bases). Trimming took off 4 bases at V and 4 bases at J, with 9 bases between the two ends. Germline V lookup: CDR1 SGHTS, CDR2 YDEGEE. The CDR3 totals 13 residues. The CDR3 protein is CASSLTGNQPQHF. CDR3 nucleotide sequence: TGTGCCAGCAGCCTCACAGGGAATCAGCCCCAGCATTTT. The full variable domain, its missing parts supplied by reference TRBV5-8 and TRBJ1-5, is EAGVTQSPTHLIKTRGQQATLRCSPISGHTSVYWYQQALGLGLQFLLWYDEGEERNRGNFPPRFSGRQFPNYSSELNVNALELEDSALYLCASSLTGNQPQHFGDGTRLSIL.

The chain recombines TRBV5-5 with TRBJ2-5; the D gene is possibly TRBD1 (6 bases). The CDR3 spans 16 residues. The V gene lost 2 bases and the J gene lost 3 bases, with 17 bases spanning the gap. Per germline, CDR1 SGHKS and CDR2 YYEKEE (reference sequence). The CDR3 DNA follows: TGTGCCAGCAGCTTAAGTTACCGGGACAAAGAAGAGACCCAGTACTTC. This gives the protein CASSLSYRDKEETQYF.